These T cell receptor beta chains were read from a single sample in a study of T cell responses to AZD1222 COVID-19 vaccine. TCRdb keeps only in-frame clones here, not all; method: immunoSEQ multiplex PCR. The data hold under 150,000 clones, with more than 85% observed a single time. The sequencing here drew on peripheral blood, taken on day 0 of AZD1222 vaccination. These receptors were collected from an adult in good health. Both conserved end residues are trimmed from each CDR3. D genes are given only for firm matches.

v_gene,d_gene,CDR3aa
TRBV5-4,TRBD1,ASSKARQGGIGVDTGELF
TRBV10-3,TRBD1,AINDRGLENSPLH
TRBV3-1/TRBV3-2,TRBD2,ASSEMPSGSNEQY
TRBV6-5,TRBD1,ASSWGQKYNEQF
TRBV7-2,TRBD1,ASGDRERTEAF
TRBV3-1/TRBV3-2,.,ASSQGLLTQY
TRBV7-6,.,ASSLAKQTYLPGELF
TRBV11-2,.,ASSSGTATRSPLH
TRBV29-1,.,SVRGGGSSEQF
TRBV2,.,ASSESSVLRYEQY
TRBV5-4,.,ASSPNLRGPGGGYT
TRBV7-2,.,ASSLEILAGYT
TRBV30,.,AWSLRSGVTSTDTQY
TRBV7-8,.,ASSPMTSGFGEQY
TRBV3-1/TRBV3-2,TRBD1,ASSYRGKRGEKLF
TRBV7-9,.,ASSYDSREKLF
TRBV7-7,TRBD1,ASSLGPGGNYEQY
TRBV7-6,TRBD2,ASSLLLAGVNTGELF
TRBV18,TRBD1,ASSRPGQGEETQY
TRBV5-1,.,ASSLVGDQPQH
TRBV14,.,ASSIIQNTEAF
TRBV20-1,.,SARDYEQY
TRBV4-1,.,ASSQAGGANSPLH
TRBV12-3/TRBV12-4,.,ASSSRDEQY
TRBV12-3/TRBV12-4,TRBD2,ASSLERTRQQY
TRBV5-1,TRBD1,ASSAPGQGAEGYT
TRBV19,TRBD1,ASSSLGTGGAPQH
TRBV4-2,TRBD1,ASSQDGTGGYGYT
TRBV19,.,ASSISDRPDRNTIY
TRBV12-3/TRBV12-4,.,ASAGGTDTQY
TRBV7-9,.,AVGGVYGYT
TRBV30,.,AWVGPPHYGYT
TRBV18,.,ASSATNTEAF
TRBV12-3/TRBV12-4,TRBD1,ASRKDRAPQQY
TRBV4-1,.,ASSQRVSYEQY
TRBV27,TRBD1,ASSLTLTGSGEQY
TRBV4-3,TRBD1,ASSLDRGPSYEQY
TRBV5-8,.,ASSTGVDTLNTEAF
TRBV6-5,TRBD1,ASSYPRQGLYGYT
TRBV5-1,TRBD1,ASSYGTGSEKLF
TRBV19,.,ASTEAGTGHNEQF
TRBV27,TRBD1,ASSYGQGEKLF
TRBV24-1,.,ATSDLGESDEQF
TRBV2,.,ASSEPTKLRRF
TRBV6-2/TRBV6-3,TRBD2,ASSYSPAWAGVLGNEQF
TRBV10-3,.,ATLGANTGELF
TRBV10-3,TRBD2,AISETGGATDTQY
TRBV18,.,ASSQGQGNTEAF
TRBV27,.,ASRLHGGAEVTQY
TRBV5-4,.,ASSLGGALNQPQH
TRBV3-1/TRBV3-2,.,ASSPHLAGRPGNTIY
TRBV6-5,TRBD1,ASSSGQGRYGYT
TRBV2,.,ASSEAQGGAQPQH
TRBV7-9,TRBD1,ASSLTGIYEQY
TRBV6-5,TRBD1,ASSSSSGQPTDTQY
TRBV3-1/TRBV3-2,TRBD1,ASSQLHRDRNEKLF
TRBV7-3,.,ASSLGWGAEAF
TRBV28,.,ASRQGSANEKLF
TRBV10-3,.,AISVTPGPGTEAF
TRBV2,.,ASSQRTGLRGYT